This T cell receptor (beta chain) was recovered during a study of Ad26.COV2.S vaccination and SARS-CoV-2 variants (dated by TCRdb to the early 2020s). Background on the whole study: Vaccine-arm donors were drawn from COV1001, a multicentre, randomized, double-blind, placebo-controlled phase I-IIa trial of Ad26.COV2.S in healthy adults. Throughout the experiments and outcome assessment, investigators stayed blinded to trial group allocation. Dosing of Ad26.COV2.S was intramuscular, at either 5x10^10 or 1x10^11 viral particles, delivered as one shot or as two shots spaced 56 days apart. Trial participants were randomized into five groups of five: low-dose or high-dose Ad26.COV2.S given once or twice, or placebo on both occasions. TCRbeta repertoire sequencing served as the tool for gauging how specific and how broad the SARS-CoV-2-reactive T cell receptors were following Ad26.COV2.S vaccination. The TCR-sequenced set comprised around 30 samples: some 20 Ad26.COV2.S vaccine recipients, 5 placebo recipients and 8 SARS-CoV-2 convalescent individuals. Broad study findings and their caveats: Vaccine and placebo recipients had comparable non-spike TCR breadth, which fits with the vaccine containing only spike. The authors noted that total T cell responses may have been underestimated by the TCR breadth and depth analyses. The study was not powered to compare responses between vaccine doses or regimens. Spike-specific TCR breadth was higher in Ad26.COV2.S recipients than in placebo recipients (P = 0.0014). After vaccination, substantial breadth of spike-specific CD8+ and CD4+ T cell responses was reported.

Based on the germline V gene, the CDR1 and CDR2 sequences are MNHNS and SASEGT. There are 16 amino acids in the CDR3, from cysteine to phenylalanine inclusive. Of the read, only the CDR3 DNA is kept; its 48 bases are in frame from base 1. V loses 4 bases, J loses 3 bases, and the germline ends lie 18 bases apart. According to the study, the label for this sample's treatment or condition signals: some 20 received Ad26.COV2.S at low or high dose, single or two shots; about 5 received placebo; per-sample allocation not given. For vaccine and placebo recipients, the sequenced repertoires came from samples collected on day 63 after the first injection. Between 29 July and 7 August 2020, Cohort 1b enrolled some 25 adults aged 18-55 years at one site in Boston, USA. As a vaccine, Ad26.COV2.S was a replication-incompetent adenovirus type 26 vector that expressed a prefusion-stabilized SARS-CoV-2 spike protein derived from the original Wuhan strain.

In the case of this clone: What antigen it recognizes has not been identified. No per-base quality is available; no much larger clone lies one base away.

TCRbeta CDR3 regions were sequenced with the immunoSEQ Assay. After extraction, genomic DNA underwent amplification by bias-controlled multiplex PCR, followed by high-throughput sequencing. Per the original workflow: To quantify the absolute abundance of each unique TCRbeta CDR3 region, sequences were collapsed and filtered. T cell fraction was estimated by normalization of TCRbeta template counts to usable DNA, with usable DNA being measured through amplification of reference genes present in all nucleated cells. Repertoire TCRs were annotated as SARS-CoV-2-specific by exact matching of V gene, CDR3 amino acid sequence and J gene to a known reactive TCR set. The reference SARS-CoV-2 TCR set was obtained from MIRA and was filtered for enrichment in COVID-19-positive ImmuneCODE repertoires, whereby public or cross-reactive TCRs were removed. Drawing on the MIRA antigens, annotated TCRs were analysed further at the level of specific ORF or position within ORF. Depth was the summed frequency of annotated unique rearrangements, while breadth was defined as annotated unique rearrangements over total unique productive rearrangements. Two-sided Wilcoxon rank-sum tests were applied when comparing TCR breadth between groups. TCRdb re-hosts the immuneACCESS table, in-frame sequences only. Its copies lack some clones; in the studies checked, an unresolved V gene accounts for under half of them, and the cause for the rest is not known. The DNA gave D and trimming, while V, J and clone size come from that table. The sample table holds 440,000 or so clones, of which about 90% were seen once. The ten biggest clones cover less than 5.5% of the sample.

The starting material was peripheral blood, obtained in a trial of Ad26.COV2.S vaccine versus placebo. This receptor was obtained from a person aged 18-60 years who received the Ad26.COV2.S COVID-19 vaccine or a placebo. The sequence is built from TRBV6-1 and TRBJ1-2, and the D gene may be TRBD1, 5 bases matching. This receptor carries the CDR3 CASSAIPFGGDYGYTF. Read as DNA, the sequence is TGTGCCAGCAGTGCTATTCCCTTCGGGGGGGACTATGGCTACACCTTC.